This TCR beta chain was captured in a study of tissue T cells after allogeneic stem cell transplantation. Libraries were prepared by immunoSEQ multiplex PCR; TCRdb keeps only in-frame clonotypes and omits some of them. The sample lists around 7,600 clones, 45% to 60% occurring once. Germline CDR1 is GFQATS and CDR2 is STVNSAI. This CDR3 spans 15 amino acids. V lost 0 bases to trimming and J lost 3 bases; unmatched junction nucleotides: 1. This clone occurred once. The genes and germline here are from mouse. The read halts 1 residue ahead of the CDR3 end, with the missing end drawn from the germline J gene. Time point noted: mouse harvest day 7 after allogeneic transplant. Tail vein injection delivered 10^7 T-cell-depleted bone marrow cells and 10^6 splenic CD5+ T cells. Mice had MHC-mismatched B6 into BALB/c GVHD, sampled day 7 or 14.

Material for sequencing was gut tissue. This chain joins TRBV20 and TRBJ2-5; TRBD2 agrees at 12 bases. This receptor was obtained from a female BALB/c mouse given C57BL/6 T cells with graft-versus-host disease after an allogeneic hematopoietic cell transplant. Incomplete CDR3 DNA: TGTGGTGCTAGGGAGGACTGGGGGGGACAAGACACCCAGTAC. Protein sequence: CGAREDWGGQDTQY. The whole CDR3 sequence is CGAREDWGGQDTQYF.